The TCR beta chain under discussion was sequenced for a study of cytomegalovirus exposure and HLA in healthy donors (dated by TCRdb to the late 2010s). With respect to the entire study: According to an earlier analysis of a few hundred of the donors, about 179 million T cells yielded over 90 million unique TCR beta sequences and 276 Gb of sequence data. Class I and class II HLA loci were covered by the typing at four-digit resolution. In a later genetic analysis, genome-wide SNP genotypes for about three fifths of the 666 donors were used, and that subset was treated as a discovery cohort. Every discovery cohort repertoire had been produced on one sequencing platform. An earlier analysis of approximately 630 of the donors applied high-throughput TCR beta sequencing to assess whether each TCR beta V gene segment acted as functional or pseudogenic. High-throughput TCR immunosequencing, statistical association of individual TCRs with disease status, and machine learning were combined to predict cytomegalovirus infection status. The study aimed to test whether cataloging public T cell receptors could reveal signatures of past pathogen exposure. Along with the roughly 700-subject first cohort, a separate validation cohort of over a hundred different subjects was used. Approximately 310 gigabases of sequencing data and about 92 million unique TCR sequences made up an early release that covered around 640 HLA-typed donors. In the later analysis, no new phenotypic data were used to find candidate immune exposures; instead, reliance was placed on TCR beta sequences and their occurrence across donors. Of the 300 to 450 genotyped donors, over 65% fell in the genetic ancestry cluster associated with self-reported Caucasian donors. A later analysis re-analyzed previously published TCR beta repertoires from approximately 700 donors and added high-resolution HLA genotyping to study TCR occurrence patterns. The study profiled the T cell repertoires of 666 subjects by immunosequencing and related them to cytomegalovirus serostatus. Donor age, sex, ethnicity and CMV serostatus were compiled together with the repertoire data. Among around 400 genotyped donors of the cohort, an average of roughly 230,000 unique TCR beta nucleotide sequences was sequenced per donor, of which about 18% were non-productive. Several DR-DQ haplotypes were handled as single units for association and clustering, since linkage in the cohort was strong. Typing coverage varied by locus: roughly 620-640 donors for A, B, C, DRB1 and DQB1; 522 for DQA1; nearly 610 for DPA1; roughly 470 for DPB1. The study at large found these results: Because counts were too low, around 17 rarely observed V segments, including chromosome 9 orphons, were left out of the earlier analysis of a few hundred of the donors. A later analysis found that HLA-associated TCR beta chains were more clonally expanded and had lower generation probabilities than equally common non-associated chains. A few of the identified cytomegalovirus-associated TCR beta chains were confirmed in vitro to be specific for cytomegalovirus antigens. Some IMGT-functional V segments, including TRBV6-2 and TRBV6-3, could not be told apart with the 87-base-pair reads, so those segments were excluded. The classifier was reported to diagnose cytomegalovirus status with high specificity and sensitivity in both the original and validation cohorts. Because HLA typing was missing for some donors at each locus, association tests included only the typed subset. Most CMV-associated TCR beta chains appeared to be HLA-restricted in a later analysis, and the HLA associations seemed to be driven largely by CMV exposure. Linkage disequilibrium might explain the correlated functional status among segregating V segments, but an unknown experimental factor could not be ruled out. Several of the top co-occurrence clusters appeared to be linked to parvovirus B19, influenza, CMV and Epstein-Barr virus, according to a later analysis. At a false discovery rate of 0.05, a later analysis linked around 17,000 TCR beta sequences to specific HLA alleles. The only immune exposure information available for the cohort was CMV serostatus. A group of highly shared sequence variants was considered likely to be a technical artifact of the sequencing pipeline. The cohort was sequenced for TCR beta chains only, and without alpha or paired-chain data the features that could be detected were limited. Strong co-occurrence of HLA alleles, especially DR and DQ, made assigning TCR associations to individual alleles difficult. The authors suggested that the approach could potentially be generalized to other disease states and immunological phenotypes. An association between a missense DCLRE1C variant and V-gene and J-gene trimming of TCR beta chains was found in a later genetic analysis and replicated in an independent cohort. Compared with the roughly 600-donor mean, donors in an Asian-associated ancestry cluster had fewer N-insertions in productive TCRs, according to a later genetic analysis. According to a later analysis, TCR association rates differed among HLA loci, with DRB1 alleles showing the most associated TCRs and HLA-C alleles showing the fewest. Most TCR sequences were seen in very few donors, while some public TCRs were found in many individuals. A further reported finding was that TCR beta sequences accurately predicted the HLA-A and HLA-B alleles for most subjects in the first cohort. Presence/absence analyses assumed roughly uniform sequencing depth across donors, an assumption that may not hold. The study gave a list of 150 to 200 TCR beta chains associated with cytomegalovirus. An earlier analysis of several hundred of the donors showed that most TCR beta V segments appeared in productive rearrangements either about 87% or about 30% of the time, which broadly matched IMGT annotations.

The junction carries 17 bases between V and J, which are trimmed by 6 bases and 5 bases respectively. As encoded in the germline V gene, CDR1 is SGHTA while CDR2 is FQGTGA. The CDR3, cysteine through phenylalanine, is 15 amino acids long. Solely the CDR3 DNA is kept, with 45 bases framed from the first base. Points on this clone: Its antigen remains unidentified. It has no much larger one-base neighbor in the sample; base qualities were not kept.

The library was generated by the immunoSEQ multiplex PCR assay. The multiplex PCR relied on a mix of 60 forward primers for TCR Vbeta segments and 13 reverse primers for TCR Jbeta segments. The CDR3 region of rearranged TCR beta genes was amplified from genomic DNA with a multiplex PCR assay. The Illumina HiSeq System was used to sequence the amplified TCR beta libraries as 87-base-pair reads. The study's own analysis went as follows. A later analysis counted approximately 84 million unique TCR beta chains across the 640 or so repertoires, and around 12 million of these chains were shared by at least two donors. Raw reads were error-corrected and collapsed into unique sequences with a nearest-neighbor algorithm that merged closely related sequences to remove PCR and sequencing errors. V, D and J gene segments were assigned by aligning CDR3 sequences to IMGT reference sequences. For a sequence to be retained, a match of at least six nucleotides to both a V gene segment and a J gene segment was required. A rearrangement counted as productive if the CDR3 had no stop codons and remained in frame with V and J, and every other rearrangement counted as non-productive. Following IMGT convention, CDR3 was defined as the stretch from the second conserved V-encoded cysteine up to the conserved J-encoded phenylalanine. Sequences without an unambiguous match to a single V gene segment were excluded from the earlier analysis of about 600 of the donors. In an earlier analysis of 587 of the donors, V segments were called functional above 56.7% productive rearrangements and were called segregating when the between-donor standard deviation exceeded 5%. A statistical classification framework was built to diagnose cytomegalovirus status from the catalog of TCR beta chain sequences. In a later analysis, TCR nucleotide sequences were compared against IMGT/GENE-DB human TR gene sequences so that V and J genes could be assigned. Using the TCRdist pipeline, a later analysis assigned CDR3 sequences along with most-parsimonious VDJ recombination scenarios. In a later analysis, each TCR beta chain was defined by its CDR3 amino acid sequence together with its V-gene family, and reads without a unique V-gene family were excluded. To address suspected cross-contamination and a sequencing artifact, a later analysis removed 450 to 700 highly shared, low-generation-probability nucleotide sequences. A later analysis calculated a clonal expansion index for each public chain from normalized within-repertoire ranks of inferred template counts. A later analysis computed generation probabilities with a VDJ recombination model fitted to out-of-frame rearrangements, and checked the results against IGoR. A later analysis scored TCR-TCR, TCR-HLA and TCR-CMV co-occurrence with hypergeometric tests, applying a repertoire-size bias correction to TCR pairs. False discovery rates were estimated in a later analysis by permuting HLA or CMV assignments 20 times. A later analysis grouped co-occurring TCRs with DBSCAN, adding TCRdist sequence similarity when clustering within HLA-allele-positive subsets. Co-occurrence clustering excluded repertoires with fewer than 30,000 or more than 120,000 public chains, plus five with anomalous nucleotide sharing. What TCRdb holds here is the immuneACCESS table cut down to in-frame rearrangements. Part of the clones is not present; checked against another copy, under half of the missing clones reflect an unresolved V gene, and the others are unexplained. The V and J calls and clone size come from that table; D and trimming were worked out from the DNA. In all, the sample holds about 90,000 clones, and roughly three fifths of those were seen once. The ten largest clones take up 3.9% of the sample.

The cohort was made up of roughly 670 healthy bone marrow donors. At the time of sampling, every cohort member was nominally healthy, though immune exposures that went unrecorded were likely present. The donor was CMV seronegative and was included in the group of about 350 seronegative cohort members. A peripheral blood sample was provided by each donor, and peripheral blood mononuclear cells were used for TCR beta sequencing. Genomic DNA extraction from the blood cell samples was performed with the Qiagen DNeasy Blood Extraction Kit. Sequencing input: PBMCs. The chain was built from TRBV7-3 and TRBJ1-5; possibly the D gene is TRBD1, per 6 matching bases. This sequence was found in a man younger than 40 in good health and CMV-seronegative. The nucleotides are TGTGCCAGCAGGCAGGCGGGGGGGGCGGATCAGCCCCAGCATTTT. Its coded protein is CASRQAGGADQPQHF.